The 27 T cell receptor beta chains below come from one sample, sequenced in a study of blood T cell repertoires in COVID-19. Only in-frame clones appear in the TCRdb table, and some are missing; sequencing was by immunoSEQ multiplex PCR. The table has roughly 39,000 clones, approximately 93% seen once. Sequencing was carried out using peripheral blood. The receptors were sampled from a human donor with active COVID-19. The donor label of this sample is uncertain.

The rearrangement links TRBV2 to TRBJ2-7, with D possibly TRBD1 on 6 matching bases. There are 11 residues in the CDR3. The ends were cut back, 6 bases at V and 4 bases at J, with 7 bases in the middle. The germline V gene has CDR1 SNHLY and CDR2 FYNNEI. The CDR3 DNA reads as TGTGCCAGCAGGGACAGTTACGAGCAGTACTTC. Amino acid sequence: CASRDSYEQYF.

The gene calls are TRBV5-1 and TRBJ2-5; 15 bases line up with TRBD2. V lost 4 bases to trimming and J lost 6 bases; unmatched junction nucleotides: 7. CDR1 and CDR2 (germline): SGHRS, YFSETQ. This CDR3 is built from 16 residues. The CDR3 sequence: CASSAPGTSGGKTQYF. CDR3 in DNA: TGCGCCAGCAGCGCGCCCGGGACTAGCGGGGGGAAGACCCAGTACTTC.

This chain joins TRBV12-3 or TRBV12-4 and TRBJ2-7, with D possibly matching TRBD1 (5 bases). CDR3 size: 12 residues. Trimming pared 7 bases from V and 3 bases from J, leaving 10 bases between. CDR3 in DNA: TGTGCCAGCACGCAGGGCGGCTACGAGCAGTACTTC. Its translation: CASTQGGYEQYF.

V gene TRBV6-5 combines with J gene TRBJ1-4; 8 positions match TRBD1. The V and J ends lost 6 bases and 3 bases, in that order; junction bases with no gene match: 3. Germline CDR1 reads MNHEY; CDR2 reads SVGAGI. This CDR3 is built from 14 residues. As DNA, the CDR3 is TGTGCCAGCAGCCGGGGACAGGCTAATGAAAAACTGTTTTTT. Its translation is CASSRGQANEKLFF.

This clone was seen a handful of times. CDR3 sequence: CAISATGVSNQPQHF. The CDR3 bases are TGTGCCATCAGTGCCACGGGGGTCAGCAATCAGCCCCAGCATTTT. The chain recombines TRBV10-3 with TRBJ1-5, with D perhaps TRBD1 (5 bases). From germline, CDR1 is ENHRY and CDR2 SYGVKD. With 4 bases removed from V and 1 base from J, the gap between germline ends came to 11 bases. The CDR3 sequence is 15 residues long.

The gene calls are TRBV10-3 and TRBJ1-1; TRBD1 matches 7 bases. The CDR3 covers 16 residues. J gave up 0 bases and V 2 bases, and 6 bases lay outside the gene matches. Germline V gene sequence: CDR1 ENHRY, CDR2 SYGVKD. The CDR3 bases are TGTGCCATCAGTGAGGTGGCAGGGGGTCTGAACACTGAAGCTTTCTTT. Amino acids: CAISEVAGGLNTEAFF.

This chain connects TRBV11-1 to TRBJ1-6, with no clear D. V gave up 0 bases and J gave up 8 bases, with 8 bases separating them. The length of the CDR3 is 14 residues. Germline V gene data show CDR1 as SGHAT and CDR2 as FQDESV (reference sequence). The CDR3 loop is CASSLAGSDSPLHF. The CDR3 DNA is TGTGCCAGCAGCTTAGCCGGGTCAGATTCACCCCTCCACTTT.

The chain combines TRBV4-3 with TRBJ1-2, with TRBD1 as a possible D gene (6 bases). V was shortened by 0 bases and J by 8 bases, with 13 bases between the two germline ends. Germline V gene sequence: CDR1 LGHNA, CDR2 YSLEER. CDR3 length: 14 residues. The DNA for the CDR3 is TGCGCCAGCAGCCAAGATTGGACCCAGGGGGGCTACACCTTC. It codes for CASSQDWTQGGYTF.

This clone appeared once. This sequence joins TRBV5-1 and TRBJ2-1; 9 bases match TRBD2. Germline assignment: CDR1 SGHRS and CDR2 YFSETQ. The length of the CDR3 is 15 residues. With 0 bases clipped from V and 9 bases from J, the junction kept 7 bases outside the gene matches. CDR3 region: CASSLGAGGIREQFF. The CDR3, as DNA: TGCGCCAGCAGCTTGGGAGCGGGAGGTATTCGTGAGCAGTTCTTC.

The chain is built from TRBV4-3 and TRBJ2-1; the D is unclear. Germline-derived CDR1 and CDR2 are LGHNA and YSLEER. Trimming stripped 0 bases from V and 0 bases from J, with 6 bases between. The CDR3 contains 15 residues. The CDR3 loop is CASSQDYSSYNEQFF. Here the CDR3 DNA reads TGCGCCAGCAGCCAAGATTACAGCTCCTACAATGAGCAGTTCTTC.

CDR3 in amino acids: CASSLGLEGAETQYF. For the CDR3, the DNA is TGTGCCAGCAGCTTAGGGCTCGAGGGGGCAGAGACCCAGTACTTC. The chain uses TRBV11-3 and TRBJ2-5; 7 bases line up with TRBD1. V gave up 1 base and J gave up 4 bases; unmatched junction bases: 6. This CDR3 is built from 15 residues. Germline-derived CDR1 and CDR2 are SGHNT and YENEEA.

Worth noting for this clone: One junction end does not reproduce the germline sequence, and a read error may be involved. The V call is TRBV28, the J call TRBJ2-7, with 10 bases fitting TRBD2. The CDR3 loop spans 15 amino acids. The germline CDR1 and CDR2 sequences are MDHEN and SYDVKM. DNA for the CDR3: TGTGCCAGCAGCCTCAGCGGGAGGGCCTCCCACGAGCAGTACTTC. Its translation: CASSLSGRASHEQYF.

CDR3 protein: CASSFWTNIRTGGKNEKLFF. CDR3 nucleotide sequence: TGTGCCAGCAGTTTTTGGACCAACATCAGGACAGGGGGTAAAAATGAAAAACTGTTTTTT. The chain combines TRBV28 with TRBJ1-4; TRBD1 matches 10 bases. Germline trimming cut 3 bases from V and 5 bases from J; bases unmatched to any gene: 18. The germline gives CDR1 MDHEN, CDR2 SYDVKM. This CDR3 has 20 amino acids.

The rearrangement uses TRBV5-1 and TRBJ2-5; 9 bases align to TRBD1. The germline gives CDR1 SGHRS, CDR2 YFSETQ. V dropped 7 bases and J dropped 6; count of bases not matched to a gene: 13. The CDR3 is made up of 15 amino acids. CDR3 nucleotides: TGCGCCAGCGGGGAAACACAGGGGGCGTTAAAGACCCAGTACTTC. Translated: CASGETQGALKTQYF.

A single count supports this clone. This chain uses TRBV11-3 with TRBJ1-1; D is unresolved. Trimming shortened V by 2 bases and J by 6 bases, and 4 bases separated the two germline ends. This CDR3 comprises 11 residues. Germline CDR1 reads SGHNT; CDR2 reads YENEEA. CDR3 sequence reads: CASSLRAEAFF. In DNA, the CDR3 is TGTGCCAGCAGCTTACGGGCTGAAGCTTTCTTT.

This chain connects TRBV29-1 to TRBJ2-5, with 9 bases fitting TRBD2. With 4 bases clipped from V and 5 bases from J, the junction kept 5 bases outside the gene matches. This CDR3 has 13 amino acids. The V gene's germline CDR1 is SQVTM and CDR2 ANQGSEA. The CDR3 DNA sequence: TGCAGCGTTGCAGCGGGGGGTGGGGAGACCCAGTACTTC. As protein: CSVAAGGGETQYF.

This clone came up a few times. The chain combines TRBV5-1 with TRBJ2-1, with 9 bases matching TRBD1. The CDR3 covers 15 residues. The germline gives CDR1 SGHRS, CDR2 YFSETQ. V lost 4 bases and J lost 5; bases outside the gene matches: 7. This chain's CDR3 is CASSLNRGLDNEQFF. The CDR3 coding sequence is TGCGCCAGCAGCCTAAACAGGGGGCTCGACAATGAGCAGTTCTTC.

The chain carries TRBV14 and TRBJ2-7, with D unclear. Germline assignment: CDR1 SGHDN and CDR2 FVKESK. V shed 1 base and J shed 4 bases, with 14 bases lying between them. CDR3 length: 15 amino acids. CDR3 loop: CASSQAVTDYYEQYF. The CDR3 DNA is TGTGCCAGCAGCCAAGCCGTAACAGATTATTACGAGCAGTACTTC.

V and J are TRBV7-9 and TRBJ1-1; no reliable D call. Trimming stripped 6 bases from V and 3 bases from J, with 14 bases between. Germline V CDR1 and CDR2: SEHNR, FQNEAQ (reference sequence). This CDR3 has 14 amino acids. The CDR3 DNA is TGTGCCAGCAGGCTTCTGTACCGGGACACTGAAGCTTTCTTT. It encodes CASRLLYRDTEAFF.

The chain links TRBV11-2 to TRBJ2-1; no reliable D call. CDR1 is SGHAT and CDR2 is FQNNGV in the germline V gene. Trimming removed 4 bases from V and 0 bases from J, with 10 bases in between. The CDR3 consists of 15 residues. The DNA of the CDR3 is TGTGCCAGCAGCTCCGGTTTGTTCTCCTACAATGAGCAGTTCTTC. Translated: CASSSGLFSYNEQFF.

The chain is built from TRBV5-1 and TRBJ2-3, with a weak D call TRBD1 (6 bases). The length of the CDR3 is 15 residues. CDR1 and CDR2 (germline): SGHRS, YFSETQ. V was cut by 0 bases and J by 2 bases, with 10 bases left in between. The CDR3 region is CASSLVGALTDTQYF. For the CDR3, the DNA is TGCGCCAGCAGCTTGGTGGGGGCCCTCACAGATACGCAGTATTTT. The full variable domain, rest sourced from reference TRBV5-1 and TRBJ2-3, is KAGVTQTPRYLIKTRGQQVTLSCSPISGHRSVSWYQQTPGQGLQFLFEYFSETQRNKGNFPGRFSGRQFSNSRSEMNVSTLELGDSALYLCASSLVGALTDTQYFGPGTRLTVL.

The chain couples TRBV2 to TRBJ1-1; D uncertain. The CDR3 contains 13 residues. The germline V gene has CDR1 SNHLY and CDR2 FYNNEI. The germline V and J ends were trimmed by 6 bases and 5 bases, with 13 bases remaining between them. The chain's CDR3 is CASSPTLLTEAFF. The CDR3 bases are TGTGCCAGCAGCCCTACCCTCTTAACTGAAGCTTTCTTT.

The genes are TRBV7-2 and TRBJ2-7; 10 nucleotides agree with TRBD1. The germline V gene encodes CDR1 SGHTA and CDR2 FQGNSA. The CDR3 has 14 residues. Trimming cost V 6 bases and J 5 bases; bases outside gene matches: 7. The CDR3 loop is CASSIGTGVNEQYF. The CDR3 DNA sequence: TGTGCCAGCAGTATCGGGACAGGGGTAAACGAGCAGTACTTC. Complete variable domain (other parts from reference TRBV7-2 and TRBJ2-7): GAGVSQSPSNKVTEKGKDVELRCDPISGHTALYWYRQSLGQGLEFLIYFQGNSAPDKSGLPSDRFSAERTGGSVSTLTIQRTQQEDSAVYLCASSIGTGVNEQYFGPGTRLTVT.

In its sample, this clone was seen once. The V call is TRBV4-3, the J call TRBJ2-6; no definite D call. Germline CDR1 is LGHNA and CDR2 is YSLEER. With 0 bases removed from V and 3 bases from J, the gap between germline ends came to 9 bases. CDR3 length: 16 residues. CDR3 nucleotides: TGCGCCAGCAGCCAAGAGAGGCCGAATGGGGCCAACGTCCTGACTTTC. Amino acid sequence: CASSQERPNGANVLTF.

The J gene is TRBJ2-1, the V gene TRBV4-1; TRBD2 is a possible D gene (6 bases). Germline CDR1 and CDR2: MGHRA and YSYEKL. V lost 2 bases and J 10 bases, leaving 18 bases between the germline ends. This CDR3 contains 15 residues. CDR3 in amino acids: CASSQRLTSRDEQFF. The CDR3 coding sequence is TGCGCCAGCAGCCAACGCCTGACTAGTCGGGACGAGCAGTTCTTC.

The genes are TRBV7-9 and TRBJ2-5; no clear D gene. The CDR3 loop spans 14 amino acids. Germline CDR1 SEHNR, CDR2 FQNEAQ (reference sequence). Trimming removed 5 bases from V and 2 bases from J, with 12 bases in between. The CDR3 DNA reads as TGTGCCAGCAGCCCATACGGTCATCAAGAGACCCAGTACTTC. It specifies CASSPYGHQETQYF.

V and J are TRBV2 and TRBJ2-2, with TRBD1 matching 8 bases. The CDR3 totals 15 residues. Per germline, CDR1 SNHLY and CDR2 FYNNEI. J gave up 6 bases and V 1 base, and 4 bases lay outside the gene matches. In nucleotides, the CDR3 is TGTGCCAGCAGTGAAGGTCAGGGGGCGGCCGGGGAGCTGTTTTTT. Amino acids: CASSEGQGAAGELFF.